This passage covers 30 T cell receptor beta chains from one sample sequenced in a study of cytomegalovirus exposure and HLA in healthy donors. Some clones are missing from TCRdb's copy, which holds only in-frame ones; the method was immunoSEQ multiplex PCR. The profile covers 120,000 or so clones, with approximately 90% appearing a single time and 1.5% to 2% taken by the ten largest. Specimen: PBMCs. The receptors originated from a woman aged 18-29 years in good health and CMV-seronegative.

This clone was detected only a few times. The chain uses TRBV7-2 and TRBJ2-1; no clear D gene. The V gene's germline CDR1 is SGHTA and CDR2 FQGNSA. This CDR3 is built from 14 residues. With 3 bases removed from V and 5 bases from J, the gap between germline ends came to 11 bases. The CDR3 bases are TGTGCCAGCAGCTTCTGGTCATCTAACAATGAGCAGTTCTTC. It translates to CASSFWSSNNEQFF.

The V gene is TRBV19, the J gene TRBJ2-7; 8 bases fit TRBD2. The V gene end was trimmed by 2 bases and the J gene end by 4 bases; junction bases not matched to a gene: 16. This CDR3 comprises 18 residues. Per germline, CDR1 LNHDA and CDR2 SQIVND (reference sequence). The CDR3 sequence is CASSIRSYGTRGSYEQYF. The CDR3 region has the DNA TGTGCCAGTAGTATAAGGTCCTACGGGACTAGGGGATCATACGAGCAGTACTTC.

This chain joins TRBV6-1 and TRBJ1-1, with 7 nucleotides matching TRBD1. V was clipped by 8 bases and J by 0 bases; unmatched bases: 6. Germline V gene data show CDR1 as MNHNS and CDR2 as SASEGT. This CDR3 is 14 amino acids long. CDR3 nucleotides: TGTGCCAGCGTACGACAGGGAATGAACACTGAAGCTTTCTTT. The encoded protein is CASVRQGMNTEAFF.

The chain is built from TRBV4-1 and TRBJ1-2, with D unresolved. Germline loops: CDR1 MGHRA, CDR2 YSYEKL. The germline V and J ends were trimmed by 0 bases and 4 bases, with 15 bases remaining between them. The CDR3 is 16 amino acids. The CDR3 coding sequence is TGCGCCAGCAGCCAAGATCCCGACACCGTCCTCTATGGCTACACCTTC. It codes for CASSQDPDTVLYGYTF.

The chain uses TRBV19 and TRBJ2-7, with 10 bases matching TRBD1. This CDR3 comprises 15 residues. CDR1 and CDR2 from the germline V gene are LNHDA and SQIVND (reference sequence). V lost 5 bases to trimming and J lost 4 bases; unmatched junction nucleotides: 8. This CDR3 reads CASSYRDRGVYEQYF. The CDR3 DNA reads TGTGCCAGTAGTTACCGGGACAGGGGTGTTTACGAGCAGTACTTC.

The chain recombines TRBV7-9 with TRBJ1-1; D is unclear. The CDR3 totals 13 residues. The germline CDR1 and CDR2 sequences are SEHNR and FQNEAQ (reference sequence). The V gene lost 5 bases and the J gene lost 1 base, with 8 bases spanning the gap. DNA for the CDR3: TGTGCCAGCAGCAAGACACGGAACACTGAAGCTTTCTTT. Its translation: CASSKTRNTEAFF.

The V call is TRBV2, the J call TRBJ1-5; maybe TRBD1 (5 bases). With 6 bases removed from V and 7 bases from J, the gap between germline ends came to 16 bases. The CDR3 length is 14 residues. Germline values: CDR1 SNHLY, CDR2 FYNNEI. The DNA of the CDR3 is TGTGCCAGCAGCGGACAAGGCGCAGAACAGCCCCAGCATTTT. Its protein product is CASSGQGAEQPQHF.

The chain carries TRBV6-5 and TRBJ1-1, with D uncertain. The CDR3 contains 15 residues. V was shortened by 0 bases and J by 0 bases, with 8 bases between the two germline ends. Per germline, CDR1 MNHEY and CDR2 SVGAGI. CDR3 residues: CASSYSGLMNTEAFF. CDR3 DNA sequence: TGTGCCAGCAGTTACTCAGGACTGATGAACACTGAAGCTTTCTTT.

The rearrangement joins TRBV30 to TRBJ2-7, with a weak D call TRBD2 (6 bases). Looked up from germline, CDR1 is GTSNPN and CDR2 is SVGIG (reference sequence). Trimming stripped 0 bases from V and 1 base from J, with 10 bases between. The CDR3 is made up of 14 amino acids. The DNA of the CDR3 is TGTGCCTGGAGTGTAGGCGGGAAATCCTACGAGCAGTACTTC. It is translated as CAWSVGGKSYEQYF. The full variable domain, completed using reference TRBV30 and TRBJ2-7, is SQTIHQWPATLVQPVGSPLSLECTVEGTSNPNLYWYRQAAGRGLQLLFYSVGIGQISSEVPQNLSASRPQDRQFILSSKKLLLSDSGFYLCAWSVGGKSYEQYFGPGTRLTVT.

The gene calls are TRBV29-1 and TRBJ2-7; TRBD1 aligns across 9 bases. V lost 4 bases to trimming and J lost 1 base; unmatched junction nucleotides: 8. The CDR3 is 15 amino acids. Germline V gene sequence: CDR1 SQVTM, CDR2 ANQGSEA. The CDR3: CSVVDVTGGSYEQYF. The CDR3 DNA reads TGCAGCGTTGTGGATGTGACAGGGGGTTCCTACGAGCAGTACTTC.

This clone occurred once. The chain combines TRBV10-3 with TRBJ1-4, with TRBD1 identical over 7 bases. Germline V gene data show CDR1 as ENHRY and CDR2 as SYGVKD. CDR3 length equals 14 residues. V shed 5 bases and J 3 bases; nucleotides not matched to a gene: 3. CDR3 coding DNA: TGTGCCATCAGTATGGGACAGTCTAATGAAAAACTGTTTTTT. This gives the protein CAISMGQSNEKLFF.

This clone was recorded once. J is TRBJ2-7 and V is TRBV23-1; TRBD1 matches at 9 bases. TRBV23-1 is flagged as an ORF with uncertain function. The CDR3 is 14 amino acids. With V trimmed by 8 bases and J by 8 bases, 13 bases remained unmatched. CDR3 nucleotides: TGCGCCAGCGTCCGGGACAGGGAACGTCAGCAGCAGTACTTC. Its protein product is CASVRDRERQQQYF.

This chain connects TRBV7-2 to TRBJ2-3; 9 bases are shared with TRBD2. Germline CDR1 reads SGHTA; CDR2 reads FQGNSA. V lost 1 base, J lost 4 bases, and 12 bases stayed unmatched. The CDR3 totals 18 residues. Written as DNA, the CDR3 is TGTGCCAGCAGCTTAGTGGCGGGAGGGCTCGGGGAAGCAGATACGCAGTATTTT. It codes for CASSLVAGGLGEADTQYF. The full variable domain, in which reference TRBV7-2 and TRBJ2-3 provide the parts outside the CDR3, is GAGVSQSPSNKVTEKGKDVELRCDPISGHTALYWYRQSLGQGLEFLIYFQGNSAPDKSGLPSDRFSAERTGGSVSTLTIQRTQQEDSAVYLCASSLVAGGLGEADTQYFGPGTRLTVL.

This chain uses TRBV5-1 with TRBJ2-7; weak D call: TRBD1 (6 bases). V dropped 5 bases and J dropped 0 bases, with 12 bases sitting between them. The CDR3 covers 14 residues. Germline V lookup: CDR1 SGHRS, CDR2 YFSETQ. This CDR3 reads CASRPRTASYEQYF. Written as DNA, the CDR3 is TGCGCCAGCAGACCTAGGACAGCCTCCTACGAGCAGTACTTC. The whole variable domain, filled in from reference TRBV5-1 and TRBJ2-7, reads KAGVTQTPRYLIKTRGQQVTLSCSPISGHRSVSWYQQTPGQGLQFLFEYFSETQRNKGNFPGRFSGRQFSNSRSEMNVSTLELGDSALYLCASRPRTASYEQYFGPGTRLTVT.

In its sample, this clone was seen many times. The V call is TRBV5-1, the J call TRBJ2-1; TRBD1 matches at 7 bases. CDR3 length equals 12 residues. V gave up 4 bases and J gave up 10 bases; unmatched junction bases: 5. Germline values: CDR1 SGHRS, CDR2 YFSETQ. DNA for the CDR3: TGCGCCAGCAGCCAAACAGGGGCAGAGCAGTTCTTC. Translation gives CASSQTGAEQFF.

The CDR3 DNA is TGTGCCAGCAGCCAAGATTTGGGGGCCCTAAGGCGGACTAGCGGGGTGTACGAGCAGTACTTC. It translates to CASSQDLGALRRTSGVYEQYF. V gene TRBV14 combines with J gene TRBJ2-7; 12 bases fit TRBD2. The CDR3 is made up of 21 amino acids. The trim removed 0 bases at V and 4 bases at J, leaving 19 bases unmatched. The germline gives CDR1 SGHDN, CDR2 FVKESK.

V and J are TRBV11-3 and TRBJ2-1; TRBD2 matches 15 bases. CDR1 is SGHNT, CDR2 YENEEA, per germline. This CDR3 is built from 16 residues. Losses at the gene ends were 11 bases for V and 4 bases for J; bases not matched to a gene: 9. The CDR3 DNA reads TGTGCCTCCTACCCGGGACTAGCGGGGGGATACAATGAGCAGTTCTTC. This translates into CASYPGLAGGYNEQFF.

The rearrangement joins TRBV7-5 to TRBJ2-1; the D call TRBD1 from the table was never checked on the DNA. TRBV7-5 is labeled a pseudogene. The CDR3 covers 16 residues. The CDR3 DNA sequence: TGTGTCAGAAGCACCCTAACAGGGCACACGAACAATGAGCAGTTCTTC. As protein: CVRSTLTGHTNNEQFF.

The gene calls are TRBV21-1 and TRBJ2-1; TRBD1, the D gene given by the table, was not confirmed from the DNA. TRBV21-1 is a pseudogene segment. CDR3 length equals 12 residues. The CDR3 sequence is CASTSYKNEQFF. The DNA for the CDR3 is TGTGCCAGCACCAGTTACAAGAATGAGCAGTTCTTC.

The V and J genes are TRBV19 and TRBJ2-2, with 9 bases that match TRBD1. Germline-derived CDR1 and CDR2 are LNHDA and SQIVND (reference sequence). Losses at the gene ends were 4 bases for V and 7 bases for J; bases not matched to a gene: 4. This CDR3 has 14 amino acids. This CDR3 is CASSTRTGVGELFF. As DNA, the CDR3 is TGTGCCAGTAGTACCAGGACAGGGGTCGGGGAGCTGTTTTTT.

This chain connects TRBV10-2 to TRBJ2-5, with a weak D call TRBD2 (6 bases). V lost 6 bases, J lost 3 bases, and 11 bases lay in between. The germline V gene has CDR1 WSHSY and CDR2 SAAADI. CDR3 length: 13 residues. Here the CDR3 reads CASSDKREETQYF. The DNA of the CDR3 is TGCGCCAGCAGCGACAAGCGGGAAGAGACCCAGTACTTC.

This chain connects TRBV5-6 to TRBJ2-3; 13 nucleotides line up with TRBD2. CDR1 and CDR2 from the germline V gene are SGHDT and YYEEEE. This CDR3 comprises 18 residues. V lost 1 base, J lost 0 bases, and 5 bases stayed unmatched. CDR3 coding DNA: TGTGCCAGCAGCTTGTGGACTAGCGGGAGTGTGAGCACAGATACGCAGTATTTT. Its translation is CASSLWTSGSVSTDTQYF.

The chain uses TRBV19 and TRBJ1-5; 7 positions match TRBD1. J gave up 0 bases and V 6 bases, and 8 bases lay outside the gene matches. This CDR3 is 16 amino acids long. Per germline, CDR1 LNHDA and CDR2 SQIVND (reference sequence). The CDR3 DNA reads as TGTGCCAGTAGCCGACCGACAGGGAATAGCAATCAGCCCCAGCATTTT. Its protein product is CASSRPTGNSNQPQHF.

This sequence joins TRBV4-1 and TRBJ1-4; D not resolved. The CDR3 has 14 residues. Deletions cut 5 bases from V and 0 bases from J, with 7 bases between. Germline V gene lookup returns CDR1 MGHRA and CDR2 YSYEKL. The CDR3 coding sequence is TGCGCCAGCAGCTACCCAGCAACTAATGAAAAACTGTTTTTT. Translated, it gives CASSYPATNEKLFF.

The chain couples TRBV28 to TRBJ1-4; 8 nucleotides line up with TRBD1. The CDR3 has 15 residues. Germline CDR1 and CDR2: MDHEN and SYDVKM. V shed 4 bases, J shed 6 bases, and the junction held 7 bases outside the gene matches. The CDR3 DNA is TGTGCCAGCAGTTCTCCGGGACAGGTGCATGAAAAACTGTTTTTT. It is translated as CASSSPGQVHEKLFF.

The chain is built from TRBV30 and TRBJ1-1; weak D call: TRBD1 (6 bases). From germline, CDR1 is GTSNPN and CDR2 SVGIG (reference sequence). The CDR3 is 13 amino acids. Trimming stripped 0 bases from V and 4 bases from J, with 9 bases between. The DNA of the CDR3 is TGTGCCTGGAGTGTACTAGGGGGCACTGAAGCTTTCTTT. It yields the protein CAWSVLGGTEAFF.

The rearrangement links TRBV21-1 to TRBJ1-1; the table's D call, TRBD1, has no DNA check behind it. TRBV21-1 is recorded as a pseudogene. This CDR3 is 15 amino acids long. The CDR3 protein is CASGSYRERNTEAFF. The CDR3 DNA reads TGTGCCAGCGGCAGTTACAGGGAAAGGAACACTGAAGCTTTCTTT.

The V gene is TRBV2, the J gene TRBJ2-7; 10 bases are shared with TRBD1. Germline V gene lookup returns CDR1 SNHLY and CDR2 FYNNEI. This CDR3 has 13 residues. The ends lost 6 bases at V and 5 bases at J; junction bases unmatched: 4. The CDR3 sequence: CASRGDRGDEQYF. CDR3 DNA sequence: TGTGCCAGCAGGGGGGACAGGGGTGACGAGCAGTACTTC. The full variable domain, completed using reference TRBV2 and TRBJ2-7, is EPEVTQTPSHQVTQMGQEVILRCVPISNHLYFYWYRQILGQKVEFLVSFYNNEISEKSEIFDDQFSVERPDGSNFTLKIRSTKLEDSAMYFCASRGDRGDEQYFGPGTRLTVT.

This clone came up once. This chain connects TRBV7-9 to TRBJ1-2, with D unclear. V was shortened by 1 base and J by 8 bases, with 11 bases between the two germline ends. CDR1 is SEHNR and CDR2 is FQNEAQ in the germline V gene (reference sequence). This CDR3 comprises 13 residues. This chain's CDR3 is CASSLGGFGGYTF. The CDR3 nucleotides read TGTGCCAGCAGCTTAGGAGGGTTTGGAGGCTACACCTTC.

The chain uses TRBV11-2 and TRBJ2-7; TRBD2 aligns across 7 bases. The trim removed 5 bases at V and 6 bases at J, leaving 10 bases unmatched. In germline, CDR1 is SGHAT, CDR2 FQNNGV. The CDR3 spans 14 residues. In DNA form, the CDR3 reads TGTGCCAGCAGCCCGATAGCGGGCCCCGTCGAGCAGTACTTC. Translation gives CASSPIAGPVEQYF.